Described below is a single T cell receptor beta chain sequence and its context. Germline V gives CDR1 SEHNR, CDR2 FQNEAQ (reference sequence). The J segment lost 6 bases and the V segment lost 4 bases, leaving 17 bases of the junction unmatched. This CDR3 contains 17 residues. The data originate from a study of patients and donors after allogeneic stem cell transplantation. MiXCR, applied by TCRdb to the RT-PCR reads, yields one record per CDR3 protein. The repertoire consists of about 89,000 distinct CDR3 sequences, with 45% to 50% occurring once and the leading ten covering about 64%. J is TRBJ1-1 and V is TRBV7-9, with TRBD1 identical over 7 bases. This TCR derives from a human donor who was either an allogeneic HSCT recipient or a stem cell or donor lymphocyte infusion donor (not recorded which). It is not recorded whose cells these are; they may come from a transplant donor. Source material: blood, either unsorted or a sorted T cell fraction (not recorded which). CDR3 nucleotides: TGTGCCAGCAGCTCCCACGGGGAGGGGGCGTATCGCGCTGAAGCTTTCTTT. It specifies CASSSHGEGAYRAEAFF.